Listed here are 14 T cell receptor beta chains from one sample, sequenced in a study of Ad26.COV2.S vaccination and SARS-CoV-2 variants. The method was immunoSEQ multiplex PCR; TCRdb's version includes in-frame clones alone and lacks a portion of them. Here the sample spans under 550,000 clones, 75% to 95% being singletons. Documented treatment: 15 to 20 received Ad26.COV2.S at low or high dose, single or two shots; 5 received placebo; per-sample allocation not given. Specimen acquisition occurred on day 63 following the initial vaccine or placebo injection. Specimen: peripheral blood, collected in a trial of Ad26.COV2.S vaccine versus placebo. The receptors were sampled from a person aged 18 to 59 who received the Ad26.COV2.S COVID-19 vaccine or a placebo.

This clone was seen a single time. V and J are TRBV5-1 and TRBJ1-6; the match to TRBD1 covers 8 bases. The junction had 8 bases not matched to a gene; V was cut back by 1 base and J by 8 bases. This CDR3 has 16 residues. CDR1 and CDR2 from the germline V gene are SGHRS and YFSETQ. The CDR3 loop reads CASSLQGQGLDSPLHF. Here the CDR3 DNA reads TGCGCCAGCAGCTTGCAAGGACAGGGTCTTGATTCACCCCTCCACTTT.

The chain joins TRBV6-2 or TRBV6-3 to TRBJ1-6, with D hard to call. CDR1 is MNHEY, CDR2 SVGEGT, per germline. The ends were cut back, 6 bases at V and 13 bases at J, with 10 bases in the middle. The CDR3 is made up of 11 amino acids. The CDR3 here is CASSFPGPLHF. CDR3 in DNA: TGTGCCAGCAGCTTTCCGGGTCCCCTCCACTTT.

J is TRBJ1-5 and V is TRBV2, with D possibly TRBD1 on 5 matching bases. Germline V CDR1 and CDR2: SNHLY, FYNNEI. V lost 3 bases and J 4 bases, leaving 13 bases between the germline ends. The CDR3 runs 15 residues. The CDR3 sequence is CASSEGGANNQPQHF. DNA of the CDR3: TGTGCCAGCAGTGAGGGCGGGGCTAATAATCAGCCCCAGCATTTT.

The chain couples TRBV2 to TRBJ2-5; no reliable D call. Trimming took off 7 bases at V and 0 bases at J, with 3 bases between the two ends. Germline lookup yields CDR1 SNHLY and CDR2 FYNNEI. The CDR3 length is 11 residues. Here the CDR3 reads CASTYQETQYF. The CDR3 nucleotides are TGTGCCAGCACGTACCAAGAGACCCAGTACTTC.

Here the CDR3 reads CASSLQVAVGYTF. The CDR3, as DNA: TGTGCCAGCAGCCTACAGGTGGCAGTGGGCTACACCTTC. The chain joins TRBV28 to TRBJ1-2; possible D gene TRBD1, 5 bases. V lost 6 bases and J lost 8, with 16 bases in between. The germline V gene has CDR1 MDHEN and CDR2 SYDVKM. The CDR3 extends over 13 amino acids.

The CDR3 DNA reads as TGTGCCAGCAGCTTACTGGAAAGCCCCCCCAATGAGCAGTTCTTC. Protein sequence: CASSLLESPPNEQFF. The V call is TRBV7-6, the J call TRBJ2-1; D ambiguous. With 2 bases removed from V and 6 bases from J, the gap between germline ends came to 14 bases. Germline-derived CDR1 and CDR2 are SGHVS and FNYEAQ. There are 15 residues in the CDR3.

The genes are TRBV7-3 and TRBJ2-1; 13 positions agree with TRBD2. The CDR3 has 16 amino acids. J gave up 3 bases and V 5 bases, and 4 bases lay outside the gene matches. Germline V CDR1 and CDR2: SGHTA, FQGTGA. Written as DNA, the CDR3 is TGTGCCAGCAGCGGACTAGCGGGAGCCAACTACAATGAGCAGTTCTTC. This translates into CASSGLAGANYNEQFF.

V and J are TRBV28 and TRBJ2-1, with D perhaps matching TRBD1 (5 bases). CDR3 length: 16 amino acids. Trimming removed 5 bases from V and 1 base from J, with 15 bases in between. Germline loops: CDR1 MDHEN, CDR2 SYDVKM. The CDR3 region is CASSRSGAESYNEQFF. CDR3 in DNA: TGTGCCAGCAGTAGAAGTGGGGCTGAGTCCTACAATGAGCAGTTCTTC.

V is TRBV6-5 and J is TRBJ2-5; no clear D. Germline CDR1 and CDR2: MNHEY and SVGAGI. The CDR3 has 15 amino acids. Trimming took off 5 bases at V and 2 bases at J, with 15 bases between the two ends. The CDR3 sequence: CASSPFLGPQETQYF. CDR3 nucleotides: TGTGCCAGCAGTCCCTTTTTGGGTCCACAAGAGACCCAGTACTTC.

The V gene is TRBV18, the J gene TRBJ1-3; unclear D gene. Trimming removed 5 bases from V and 0 bases from J, with 8 bases in between. CDR1 and CDR2 (germline): KGHSH, LQKENI. The CDR3 runs 14 residues. CDR3 sequence: CASSRSGSGNTIYF. CDR3 coding DNA: TGTGCCAGCTCAAGGTCAGGCTCTGGAAACACCATATATTTT.

V usage is TRBV10-3 and J usage is TRBJ2-7, with D tentatively TRBD2 (6 bases). The CDR3 spans 13 residues. V lost 6 bases to trimming and J lost 0 bases, with 9 bases between them. Per germline, CDR1 ENHRY and CDR2 SYGVKD. CDR3 DNA sequence: TGTGCCATCAGCGCGGGGTACTCCTACGAGCAGTACTTC. Translating gives CAISAGYSYEQYF.

The genes are TRBV5-5 and TRBJ2-7; 9 nucleotides agree with TRBD2. This CDR3 comprises 15 residues. Looked up from germline, CDR1 is SGHKS and CDR2 is YYEKEE (reference sequence). The trim removed 1 base at V and 2 bases at J, leaving 4 bases unmatched. The CDR3 DNA reads as TGTGCCAGCAGCTTGTCAGCGGGAGGACCCTACGAGCAGTACTTC. The encoded protein is CASSLSAGGPYEQYF.

V gene TRBV19 combines with J gene TRBJ1-4; 7 bases map to TRBD1. Germline lookup yields CDR1 LNHDA and CDR2 SQIVND (reference sequence). The CDR3 extends over 15 amino acids. Trimming cost V 7 bases and J 0 bases; bases outside gene matches: 5. CDR3: CASTGQHATNEKLFF. The CDR3 nucleotides read TGTGCCAGTACGGGACAGCATGCAACTAATGAAAAACTGTTTTTT.

A word on this clone: Other DNA sequences in the sample encode the same CDR3. This chain joins TRBV10-2 and TRBJ1-5; the D is unclear. Germline CDR1 WSHSY, CDR2 SAAADI. This CDR3 is built from 15 residues. V lost 10 bases to trimming and J lost 0 bases, with 16 bases between them. The CDR3 DNA is TGCGCCACAAGGACCGCGACCGATAGCAATCAGCCCCAGCATTTT. It specifies CATRTATDSNQPQHF.